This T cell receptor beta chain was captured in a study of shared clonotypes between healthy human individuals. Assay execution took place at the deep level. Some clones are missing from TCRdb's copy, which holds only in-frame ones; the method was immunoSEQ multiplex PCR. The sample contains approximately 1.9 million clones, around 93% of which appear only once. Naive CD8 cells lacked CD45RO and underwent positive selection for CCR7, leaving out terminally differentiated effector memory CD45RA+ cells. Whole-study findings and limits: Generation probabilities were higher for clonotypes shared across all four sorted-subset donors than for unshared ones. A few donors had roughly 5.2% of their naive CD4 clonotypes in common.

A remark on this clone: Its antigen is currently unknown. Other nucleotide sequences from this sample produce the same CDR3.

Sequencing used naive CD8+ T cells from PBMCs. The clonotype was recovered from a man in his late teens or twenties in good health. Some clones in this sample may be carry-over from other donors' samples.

The CDR3 loop is CASSSQGTEAFF. CDR3 DNA sequence: TGTGCCAGCAGTTCCCAGGGGACTGAAGCTTTCTTT. The chain uses TRBV27 and TRBJ1-1; weak D call: TRBD1 (6 bases). Trimming took 4 bases from V and 5 from J, leaving 8 bases between them. Germline V lookup: CDR1 MNHEY, CDR2 SMNVEV (reference sequence). The length of the CDR3 is 12 residues.